The present TCR beta chain was sequenced within a study of T cells after yellow fever vaccination (dated by TCRdb to about 2019). For context, the study as a whole: The SMART-Seq v4 Ultra Low Input RNA kit was used to prepare libraries from fractions with low cell numbers. To follow T-cell clones before and after primary and booster YFV17D yellow fever vaccination, bulk TCR alpha and beta repertoires were sequenced over time. Blood samples were taken at several timepoints before and after primary and secondary immunization, and bulk PBMC replicates and cell subsets were isolated. Two healthy male donors made up the cohort, one aged 18 to 29 years and the other aged 30 to 40 years.

TCRdb shows the sequencer as Illumina NovaSeq 6000. TCR cDNA was made using 5'RACE template switching, a step that added a universal primer site and unique molecular identifiers. Priming of cDNA synthesis was performed from both the TCR alpha and TCR beta constant segments. Library amplification involved two PCR steps, and the second step added sample barcodes and sequencing adapters. Sequencing of libraries was done on Illumina HiSeq 2500 (2x100 bp) or NovaSeq (2x150 bp). The paper's data handling went like this. Demultiplexing of reads and collapsing into UMI consensus sequences were performed with MIGEC, and V(D)J alignment was carried out with MiXCR. Clonotypes responding to the vaccine were identified with edgeR on replicate PBMC samples, with the criteria of FDR below 0.01 and a log2 fold change above 5 up to day 15. CD4 or CD8 identity was assigned to each bulk clonotype according to whether the clonotype was present at higher abundance in the sequenced CD4 repertoire or the sequenced CD8 repertoire. Clones were called with MiXCR by TCRdb after fastp trimmed the public reads at Q25, and only in-frame beta chains were retained. All rows with the same CDR3 protein become a single entry with the most common DNA and genes. It is TCRdb's table, rather than the study itself, that gives the V and J calls and clone size. The sample table holds about 330,000 distinct CDR3 sequences, of which approximately 4% were seen once. Together, the top ten hold 20% to 25% of the sample.

The table lists this clonotype with a few counts. The specificity of this receptor is unknown. The record has no base qualities; no much larger clone is one base away. The paper as a whole reports these results and caveats: Computational filtering was required because FACS-sorted repertoires could contain abundant contaminating clonotypes from the bulk population. After the booster, most clones that had expanded after primary vaccination were detected again (nearly 98% of CD4 and about 88% of CD8), suggesting broad maintenance of memory. A small share of clonotypes occurred in both CD4 and CD8 compartments, likely arising from convergent recombination. Only a couple of donors were included in the study, so the extent to which the findings can be generalized is limited. Compared with the primary T-cell response, the secondary T-cell response was weaker but faster, peaking on day 5 rather than day 15.

In the germline V gene, CDR1 corresponds to SGDLS and CDR2 to YYNGEE. V sheds 4 bases and J sheds 14 bases, leaving 17 bases between their ends. The CDR3, from cysteine to phenylalanine, totals 12 residues. The CDR3 DNA has 36 bases and is translated from base 1. This specimen's treatment or condition label, interpreted: live attenuated yellow fever vaccine strain. At every blood-draw timepoint, two biological replicates of bulk PBMCs were collected. A standard Ficoll-Paque protocol was used to isolate PBMCs from peripheral blood. RNA was extracted with TriZol from bulk PBMCs, CD4 and CD8 fractions, and dextramer-positive and dextramer-negative fractions.

Source: PBMCs, taken 5 days after the yellow fever booster vaccination. This receptor was taken from a man aged 18-30 years who received the YFV17D yellow fever vaccine. The sequence joins TRBV9 to TRBJ2-3, and the D gene may be TRBD2, 6 bases matching. The DNA reads TGTGCCAGCAGCACCTTTGGGGGGAGGCTGTATTTT. Its protein is CASSTFGGRLYF.